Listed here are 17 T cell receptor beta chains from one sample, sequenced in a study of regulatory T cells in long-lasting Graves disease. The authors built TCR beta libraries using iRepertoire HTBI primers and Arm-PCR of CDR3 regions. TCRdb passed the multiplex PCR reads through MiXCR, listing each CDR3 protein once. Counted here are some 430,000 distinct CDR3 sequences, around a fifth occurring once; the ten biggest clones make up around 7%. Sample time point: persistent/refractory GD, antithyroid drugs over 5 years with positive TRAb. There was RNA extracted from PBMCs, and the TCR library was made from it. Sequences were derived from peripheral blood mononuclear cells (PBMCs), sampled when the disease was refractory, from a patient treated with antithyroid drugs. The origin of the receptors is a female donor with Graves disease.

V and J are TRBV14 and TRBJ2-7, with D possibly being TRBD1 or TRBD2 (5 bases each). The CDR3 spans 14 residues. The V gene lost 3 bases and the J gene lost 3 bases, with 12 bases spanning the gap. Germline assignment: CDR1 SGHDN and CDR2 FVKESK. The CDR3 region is CASSQTAELYEQYF. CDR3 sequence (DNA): TGTGCCAGCAGCCAGACAGCGGAACTCTACGAGCAGTACTTC.

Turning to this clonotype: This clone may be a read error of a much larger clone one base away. The CDR3 bases are TGTGCCTGCAGTGGGGACACGTTCTACGAGCAGTACTTC. Encoded protein: CACSGDTFYEQYF. The V and J genes are TRBV2 and TRBJ2-7; tentative D call: TRBD1 (6 bases). The CDR3 runs to 13 residues. Germline V gives CDR1 SNHLY, CDR2 FYNNEI. Full variable domain (remainder filled in from reference TRBV2 and TRBJ2-7): EPEVTQTPSHQVTQMGQEVILRCVPISNHLYFYWYRQILGQKVEFLVSFYNNEISEKSEIFDDQFSVERPDGSNFTLKIRSTKLEDSAMYFCACSGDTFYEQYFGPGTRLTVT.

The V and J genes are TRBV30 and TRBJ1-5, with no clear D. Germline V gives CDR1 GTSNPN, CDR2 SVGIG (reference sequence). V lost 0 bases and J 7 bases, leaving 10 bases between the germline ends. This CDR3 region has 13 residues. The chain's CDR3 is CAWSVNERQPQHF. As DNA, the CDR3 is TGTGCCTGGAGTGTGAATGAGAGGCAGCCCCAGCATTTT.

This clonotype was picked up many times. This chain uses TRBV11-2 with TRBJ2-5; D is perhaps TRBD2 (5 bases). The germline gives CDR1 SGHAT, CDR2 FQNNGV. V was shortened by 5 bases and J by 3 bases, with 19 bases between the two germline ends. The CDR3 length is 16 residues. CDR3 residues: CASSPSWRNNKETQYF. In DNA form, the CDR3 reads TGTGCCAGCAGCCCTAGCTGGCGGAACAACAAAGAGACCCAGTACTTC.

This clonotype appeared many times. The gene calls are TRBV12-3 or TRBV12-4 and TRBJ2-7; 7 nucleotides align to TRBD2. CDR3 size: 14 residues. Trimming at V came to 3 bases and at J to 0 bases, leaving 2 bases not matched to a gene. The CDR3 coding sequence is TGTGCCAGCAGTTTGCGGGAGCACTCCTACGAGCAGTACTTC. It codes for CASSLREHSYEQYF.

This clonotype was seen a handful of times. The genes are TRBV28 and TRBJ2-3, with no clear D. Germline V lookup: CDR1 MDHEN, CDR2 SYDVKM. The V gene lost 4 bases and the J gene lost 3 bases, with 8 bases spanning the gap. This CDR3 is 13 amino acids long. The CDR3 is CASSYAATDTQYF. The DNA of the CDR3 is TGTGCCAGCAGTTATGCAGCAACAGATACGCAGTATTTT.

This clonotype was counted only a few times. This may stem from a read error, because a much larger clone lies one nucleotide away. CDR3 in amino acids: CAGNLQGAIYEQYF. The CDR3 DNA follows: TGTGCCGGCAACTTACAGGGGGCGATTTACGAGCAGTACTTC. V is TRBV28 and J is TRBJ2-7; 9 bases agree with TRBD1. This CDR3 is built from 14 residues. CDR1 MDHEN and CDR2 SYDVKM come from the germline V gene. V shed 11 bases and J 4 bases; nucleotides not matched to a gene: 12.

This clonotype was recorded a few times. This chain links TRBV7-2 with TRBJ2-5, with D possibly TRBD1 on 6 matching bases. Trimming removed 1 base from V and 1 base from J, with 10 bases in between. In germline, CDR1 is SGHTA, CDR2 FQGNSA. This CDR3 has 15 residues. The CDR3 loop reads CASSLDRVVQETQYF. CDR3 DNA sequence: TGTGCCAGCAGCTTAGACAGGGTAGTCCAAGAGACCCAGTACTTC.

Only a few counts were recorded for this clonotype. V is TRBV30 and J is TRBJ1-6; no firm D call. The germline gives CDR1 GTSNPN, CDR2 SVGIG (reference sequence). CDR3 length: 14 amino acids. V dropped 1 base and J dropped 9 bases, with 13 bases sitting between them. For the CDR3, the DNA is TGTGCCTGGAGTGATGGCCCGATGGGTTCACCCCTCCACTTT. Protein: CAWSDGPMGSPLHF.

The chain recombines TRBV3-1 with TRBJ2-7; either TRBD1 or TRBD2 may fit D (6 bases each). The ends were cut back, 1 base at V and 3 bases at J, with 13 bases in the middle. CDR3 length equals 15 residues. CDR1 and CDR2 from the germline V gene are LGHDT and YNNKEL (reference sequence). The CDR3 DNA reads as TGTGCCAGCAGCCAAGGATATGGAGGGGGCTACGAGCAGTACTTC. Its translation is CASSQGYGGGYEQYF.

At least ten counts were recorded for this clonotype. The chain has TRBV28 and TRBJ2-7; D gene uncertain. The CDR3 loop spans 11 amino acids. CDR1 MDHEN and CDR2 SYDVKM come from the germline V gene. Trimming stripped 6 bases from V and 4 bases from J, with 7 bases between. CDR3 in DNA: TGTGCCAGCAGCAAGCTGTACGAGCAGTACTTC. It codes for CASSKLYEQYF.

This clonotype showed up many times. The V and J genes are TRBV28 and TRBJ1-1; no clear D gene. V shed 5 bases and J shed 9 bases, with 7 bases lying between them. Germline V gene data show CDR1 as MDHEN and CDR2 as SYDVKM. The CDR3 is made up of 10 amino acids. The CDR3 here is CASSRFQAFF. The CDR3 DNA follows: TGTGCCAGCAGTCGATTTCAAGCTTTCTTT.

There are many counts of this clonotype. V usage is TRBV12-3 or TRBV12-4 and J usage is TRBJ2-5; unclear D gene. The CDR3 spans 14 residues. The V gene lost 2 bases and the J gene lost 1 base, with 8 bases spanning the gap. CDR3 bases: TGTGCCAGCAGTTTATTTGCGACCCAAGAGACCCAGTACTTC. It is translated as CASSLFATQETQYF.

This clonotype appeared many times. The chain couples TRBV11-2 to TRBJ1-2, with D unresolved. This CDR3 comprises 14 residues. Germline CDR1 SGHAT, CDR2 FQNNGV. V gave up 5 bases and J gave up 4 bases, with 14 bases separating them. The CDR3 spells CASSALQDAYGYTF. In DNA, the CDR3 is TGTGCCAGCAGCGCACTCCAAGACGCCTATGGCTACACCTTC.

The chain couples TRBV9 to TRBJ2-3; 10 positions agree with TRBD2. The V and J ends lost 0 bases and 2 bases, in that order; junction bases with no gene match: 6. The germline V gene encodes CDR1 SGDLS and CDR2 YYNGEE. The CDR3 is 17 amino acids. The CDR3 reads CASSVGSSGSITDTQYF. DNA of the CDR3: TGTGCCAGCAGCGTAGGTTCTAGCGGGAGTATCACAGATACGCAGTATTTT. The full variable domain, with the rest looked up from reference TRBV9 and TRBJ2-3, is DSGVTQTPKHLITATGQRVTLRCSPRSGDLSVYWYQQSLDQGLQFLIQYYNGEERAKGNILERFSAQQFPDLHSELNLSSLELGDSALYFCASSVGSSGSITDTQYFGPGTRLTVL.

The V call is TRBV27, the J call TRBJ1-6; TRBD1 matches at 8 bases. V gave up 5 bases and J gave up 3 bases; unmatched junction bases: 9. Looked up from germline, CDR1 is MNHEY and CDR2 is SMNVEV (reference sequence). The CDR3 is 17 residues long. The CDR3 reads CASSQRQGPIYNSPLHF. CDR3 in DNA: TGTGCCAGCAGTCAGAGACAGGGGCCGATCTATAATTCACCCCTCCACTTT.

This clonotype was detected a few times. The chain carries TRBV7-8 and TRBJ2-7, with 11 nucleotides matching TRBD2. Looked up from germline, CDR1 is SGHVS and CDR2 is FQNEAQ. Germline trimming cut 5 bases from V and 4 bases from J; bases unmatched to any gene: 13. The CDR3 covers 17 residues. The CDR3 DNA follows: TGTGCCAGCAGCCTAGGTGTTATAGCGGGAGGGCCTTACGAGCAGTACTTC. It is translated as CASSLGVIAGGPYEQYF. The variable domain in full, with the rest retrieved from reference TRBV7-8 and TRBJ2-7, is GAGVSQSPRYKVAKRGQDVALRCDPISGHVSLFWYQQALGQGPEFLTYFQNEAQLDKSGLPSDRFFAERPEGSVSTLKIQRTQQEDSAVYLCASSLGVIAGGPYEQYFGPGTRLTVT.